This TCR beta chain was recorded in a study of blood T cells in healthy people across ages. Study-level results: In long-lived donors, naive CD4+ cell counts and diversity exceeded those of aged donors. From one million sequenced T cells, diversity estimates were lower bounds.

This clonotype was seen a handful of times. Its specificity is unknown. Through a sample-barcoded 5' primer and a J-beta primer mix, a second PCR was run for about 6 to 11 cycles. MiXCR, run by TCRdb on the 5' RACE reads, gives a single entry per CDR3 protein. The sample has fewer than 2,000,000 distinct CDR3 sequences; almost 35% are singletons. The CDR3 has 12 residues. The germline CDR1 and CDR2 sequences are DFQATT and SNEGSKA (reference sequence). Deletions cut 3 bases from V and 5 bases from J, with 11 bases between. Ten milliliters of peripheral blood were drawn from each donor into EDTA-treated tubes.

Sequencing input: blood. This clonotype was sampled from a woman aged 30 to 39 in good health. This chain links TRBV20-1 with TRBJ2-7; D is unclear. The CDR3 spells CSASRVEDEQYF. The CDR3 nucleotides read TGCAGTGCTAGCCGCGTTGAGGACGAGCAGTACTTC.